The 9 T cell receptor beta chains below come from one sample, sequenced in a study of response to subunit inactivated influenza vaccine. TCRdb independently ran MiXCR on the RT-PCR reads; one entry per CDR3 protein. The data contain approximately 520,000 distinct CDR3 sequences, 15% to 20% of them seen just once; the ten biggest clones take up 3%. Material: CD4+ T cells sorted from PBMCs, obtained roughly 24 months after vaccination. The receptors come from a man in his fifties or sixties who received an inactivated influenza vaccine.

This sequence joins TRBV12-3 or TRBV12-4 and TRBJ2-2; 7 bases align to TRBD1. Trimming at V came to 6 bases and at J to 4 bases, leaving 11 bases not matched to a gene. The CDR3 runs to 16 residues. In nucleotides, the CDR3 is TGTGCCAGCAGGCACTTAGGGGGCAGCGCCACCGGGGAGCTGTTTTTT. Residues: CASRHLGGSATGELFF.

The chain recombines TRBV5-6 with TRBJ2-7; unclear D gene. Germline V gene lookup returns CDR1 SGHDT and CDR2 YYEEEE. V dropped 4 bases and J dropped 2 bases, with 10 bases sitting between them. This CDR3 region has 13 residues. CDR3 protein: CASSPKVPYEQYF. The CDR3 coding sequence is TGTGCCAGCAGCCCAAAGGTCCCCTACGAGCAGTACTTC.

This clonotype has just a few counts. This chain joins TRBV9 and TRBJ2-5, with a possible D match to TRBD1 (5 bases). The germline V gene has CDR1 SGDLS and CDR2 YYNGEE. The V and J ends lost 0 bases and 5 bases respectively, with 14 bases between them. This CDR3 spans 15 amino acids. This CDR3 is CASSVGQGSVETQYF. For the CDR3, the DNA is TGTGCCAGCAGCGTAGGTCAGGGCAGTGTGGAGACCCAGTACTTC.

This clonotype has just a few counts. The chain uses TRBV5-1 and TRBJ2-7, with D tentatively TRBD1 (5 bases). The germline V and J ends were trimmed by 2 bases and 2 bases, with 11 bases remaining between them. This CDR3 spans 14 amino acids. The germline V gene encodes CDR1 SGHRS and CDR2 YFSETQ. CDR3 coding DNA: TGCGCCAGCAGCTTCCAGACAGAAACCTACGAGCAGTACTTC. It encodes CASSFQTETYEQYF.

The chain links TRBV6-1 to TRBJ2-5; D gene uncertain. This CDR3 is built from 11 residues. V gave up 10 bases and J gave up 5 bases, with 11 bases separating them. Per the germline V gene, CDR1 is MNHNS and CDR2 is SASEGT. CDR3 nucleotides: TGTGCCACTCGGTTCCTTGAGACCCAGTACTTC. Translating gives CATRFLETQYF.

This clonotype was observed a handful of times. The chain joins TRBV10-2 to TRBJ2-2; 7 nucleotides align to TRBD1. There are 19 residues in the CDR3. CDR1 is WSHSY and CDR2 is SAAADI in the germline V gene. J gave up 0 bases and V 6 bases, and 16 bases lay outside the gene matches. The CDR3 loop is CASRTGYLFNTTNTGELFF. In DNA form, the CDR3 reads TGCGCCAGCAGGACAGGGTACCTTTTTAACACCACGAACACCGGGGAGCTGTTTTTT.

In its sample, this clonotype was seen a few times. The CDR3 region is CASSYVGNQPQHF. CDR3 DNA sequence: TGTGCCAGCAGTTACGTAGGGAATCAGCCCCAGCATTTT. The chain links TRBV6-2 or TRBV6-3 to TRBJ1-5; no clear D gene. The CDR3 consists of 13 residues. In germline, CDR1 is MNHEY, CDR2 SVGEGT. Trimming took off 2 bases at V and 4 bases at J, with 6 bases between the two ends.

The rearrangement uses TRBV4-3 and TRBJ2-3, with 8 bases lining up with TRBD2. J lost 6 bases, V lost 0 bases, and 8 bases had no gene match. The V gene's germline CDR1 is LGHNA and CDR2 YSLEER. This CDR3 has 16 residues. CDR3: CASSQDFTGGSDTQYF. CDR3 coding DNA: TGCGCCAGCAGCCAAGATTTTACGGGAGGGTCGGATACGCAGTATTTT.

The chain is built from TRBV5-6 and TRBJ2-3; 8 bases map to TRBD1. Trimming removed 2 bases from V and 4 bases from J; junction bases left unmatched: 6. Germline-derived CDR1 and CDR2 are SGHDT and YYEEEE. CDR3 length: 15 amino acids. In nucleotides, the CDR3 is TGTGCCAGCAGCTTCCGACGGACAGGGCCAGATACGCAGTATTTT. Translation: CASSFRRTGPDTQYF.